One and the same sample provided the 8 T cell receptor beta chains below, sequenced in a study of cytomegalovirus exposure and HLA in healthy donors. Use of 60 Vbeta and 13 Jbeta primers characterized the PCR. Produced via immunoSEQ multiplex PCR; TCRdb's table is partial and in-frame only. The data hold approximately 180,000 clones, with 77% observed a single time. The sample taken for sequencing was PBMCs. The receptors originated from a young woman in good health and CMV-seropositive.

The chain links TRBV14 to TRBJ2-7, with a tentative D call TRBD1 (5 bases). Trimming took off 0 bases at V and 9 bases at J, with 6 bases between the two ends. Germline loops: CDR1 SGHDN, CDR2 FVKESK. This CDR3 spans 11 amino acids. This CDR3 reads CASSQDQGQYF. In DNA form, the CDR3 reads TGTGCCAGCAGCCAAGACCAGGGGCAGTACTTC.

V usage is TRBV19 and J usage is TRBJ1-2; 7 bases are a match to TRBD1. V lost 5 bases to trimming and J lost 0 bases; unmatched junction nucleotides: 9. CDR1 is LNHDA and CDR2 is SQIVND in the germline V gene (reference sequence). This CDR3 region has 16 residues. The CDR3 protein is CASSGQGGPANYGYTF. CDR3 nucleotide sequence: TGTGCCAGTAGTGGGCAGGGGGGACCCGCTAACTATGGCTACACCTTC.

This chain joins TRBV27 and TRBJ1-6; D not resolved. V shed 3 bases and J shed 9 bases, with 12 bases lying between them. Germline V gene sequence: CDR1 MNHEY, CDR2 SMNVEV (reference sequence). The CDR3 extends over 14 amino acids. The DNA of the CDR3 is TGTGCCAGCAGTTTCGGGGAAAGTGGTTCACCCCTCCACTTT. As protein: CASSFGESGSPLHF.

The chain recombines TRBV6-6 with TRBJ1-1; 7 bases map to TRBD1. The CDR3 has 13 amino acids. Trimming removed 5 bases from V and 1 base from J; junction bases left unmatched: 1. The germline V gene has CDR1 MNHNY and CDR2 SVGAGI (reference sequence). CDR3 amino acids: CASSRQGNTEAFF. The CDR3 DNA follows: TGTGCCAGCAGTAGACAGGGGAACACTGAAGCTTTCTTT.

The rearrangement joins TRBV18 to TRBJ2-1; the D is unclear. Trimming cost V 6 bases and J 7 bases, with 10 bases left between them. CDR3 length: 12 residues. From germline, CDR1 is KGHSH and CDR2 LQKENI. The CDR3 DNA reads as TGTGCCAGCTCTACCCCTAGGAATGAGCAGTTCTTC. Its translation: CASSTPRNEQFF.

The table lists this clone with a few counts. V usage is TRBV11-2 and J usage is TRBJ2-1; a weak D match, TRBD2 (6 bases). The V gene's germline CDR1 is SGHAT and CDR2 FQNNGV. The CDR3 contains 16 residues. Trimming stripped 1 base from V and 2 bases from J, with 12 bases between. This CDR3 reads CASSLARTTAYNEQFF. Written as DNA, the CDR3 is TGTGCCAGCAGCTTAGCCAGGACTACAGCCTACAATGAGCAGTTCTTC. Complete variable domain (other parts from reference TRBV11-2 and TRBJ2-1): EAGVAQSPRYKIIEKRQSVAFWCNPISGHATLYWYQQILGQGPKLLIQFQNNGVVDDSQLPKDRFSAERLKGVDSTLKIQPAKLEDSAVYLCASSLARTTAYNEQFFGPGTRLTVL.

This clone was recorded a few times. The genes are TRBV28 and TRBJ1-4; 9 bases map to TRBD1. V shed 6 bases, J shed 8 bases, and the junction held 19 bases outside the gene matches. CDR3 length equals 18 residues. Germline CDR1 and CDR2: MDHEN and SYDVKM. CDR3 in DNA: TGTGCCAGCAGCCCGTTGACAGGGGGATGGGGCATCCGGGAAAAACTGTTTTTT. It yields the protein CASSPLTGGWGIREKLFF.

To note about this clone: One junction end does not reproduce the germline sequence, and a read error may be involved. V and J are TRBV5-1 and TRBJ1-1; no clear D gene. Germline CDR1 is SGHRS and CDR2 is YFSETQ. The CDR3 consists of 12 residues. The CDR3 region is CANSAEYTEAFF. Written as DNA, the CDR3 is TGCGCCAACAGCGCGGAGTACACTGAAGCTTTCTTT.